This T cell receptor (beta chain) was observed in a study of cytomegalovirus exposure and HLA in healthy donors. Across the study: An earlier analysis identified more than 90 million unique TCR beta sequences in approximately 190 million T cells.

Concerning this clone itself: Antigen unknown.

V was clipped by 2 bases and J by 2 bases, with 16 bases between them. The CDR3 length is 16 residues. In germline, CDR1 is WNHNN, CDR2 SYGVQD (reference sequence). The study ran its PCR with 60 Vbeta and 13 Jbeta primers. Produced via immunoSEQ multiplex PCR; TCRdb's table is partial and in-frame only. Counted here are 100,000 to 150,000 clones, 80% to 85% occurring once; the ten biggest clones make up approximately 1.2%. Study conclusions and caveats: A likely sequencing artifact accounted for one observed cluster of highly shared sequence variants. Overall, approximately 150 TCR beta chains were annotated as cytomegalovirus-associated.

Sequencing was carried out using PBMCs. The sequence derives from a boy between 10 and 17 years old in good health and CMV-seronegative. This chain joins TRBV10-1 and TRBJ2-7; a weak D match, TRBD2 (5 bases). CDR3 amino acids: CASSEAPTSLTYEQYF. In DNA form, the CDR3 reads TGCGCCAGCAGTGAGGCCCCCACTAGTCTTACCTACGAGCAGTACTTC.